The clone carrying this TCR beta chain was seen once. Its antigen is unidentified. This sample was taken from a study of identical twins' blood T cells. General observations from the study: Environmental influences on twin similarity could not be excluded.

TCRdb analysed the 5' RACE reads with MiXCR anew, one entry per CDR3 protein. Of 350,000 to 450,000 distinct CDR3 sequences listed, roughly 31% are singletons. The V gene end was trimmed by 10 bases and the J gene end by 3 bases; junction bases not matched to a gene: 7. The CDR3 totals 13 residues. From germline, CDR1 is ENHRY and CDR2 SYGVKD. The J gene is TRBJ2-3, the V gene TRBV10-3; 7 bases are shared with TRBD2. What was sequenced was PBMCs. This receptor was obtained from a woman between 18 and 55 years old in good health. CDR3 protein: CATNPGGTDTQYF. DNA of the CDR3: TGTGCCACCAATCCGGGGGGTACAGATACGCAGTATTTT.